This TCR beta chain comes out of a study of technical replicates of blood from several donors. Sequencing used immunoSEQ multiplex PCR; TCRdb keeps in-frame clones, though not all of them. The data show some 77,000 clones, with roughly 97% seen just once and approximately 0.3% held by the top ten. CDR1 and CDR2 from the germline V gene are MGHRA and YSYEKL. V was trimmed by 1 base and J by 2 bases, leaving 7 bases between them. This CDR3 contains 14 residues. What was sequenced was T cells isolated from PBMCs. V and J are TRBV4-1 and TRBJ2-3; unclear D gene. The sequence derives from a human donor in good health. CDR3 protein: CASSQVTPTDTQYF. CDR3 bases: TGCGCCAGCAGCCAAGTGACTCCCACAGATACGCAGTATTTT.